This T cell receptor beta chain was sequenced during a study of blood T cell repertoires in COVID-19. Study-level background: The origin of the acute and convalescent COVID-19 samples was the United States, Italy and Spain. PBMCs, B-cell-depleted T cells, or T cells were the source of the cDNA or gDNA that made up the material.

The table came from immunoSEQ multiplex PCR; TCRdb's copy has only in-frame clones and leaves some out. This table has around 220,000 clones, 80% appearing once. Per the germline V gene, CDR1 is LNHDA and CDR2 is SQIVND (reference sequence). This CDR3 contains 12 residues. V shed 4 bases and J 12 bases; nucleotides not matched to a gene: 4. All enrollees were about 18 to 95 years old and from 20 to 25 US areas. Sample: PBMCs or T cells enriched from blood (not recorded which). The receptor comes from a woman between 35 and 50 years old with acute COVID-19. The J gene is TRBJ1-5, the V gene TRBV19; 9 nucleotides line up with TRBD1. This chain's CDR3 is CASSKQGQGQHF. CDR3 sequence (DNA): TGTGCCAGTAGTAAACAGGGACAGGGCCAGCATTTT.